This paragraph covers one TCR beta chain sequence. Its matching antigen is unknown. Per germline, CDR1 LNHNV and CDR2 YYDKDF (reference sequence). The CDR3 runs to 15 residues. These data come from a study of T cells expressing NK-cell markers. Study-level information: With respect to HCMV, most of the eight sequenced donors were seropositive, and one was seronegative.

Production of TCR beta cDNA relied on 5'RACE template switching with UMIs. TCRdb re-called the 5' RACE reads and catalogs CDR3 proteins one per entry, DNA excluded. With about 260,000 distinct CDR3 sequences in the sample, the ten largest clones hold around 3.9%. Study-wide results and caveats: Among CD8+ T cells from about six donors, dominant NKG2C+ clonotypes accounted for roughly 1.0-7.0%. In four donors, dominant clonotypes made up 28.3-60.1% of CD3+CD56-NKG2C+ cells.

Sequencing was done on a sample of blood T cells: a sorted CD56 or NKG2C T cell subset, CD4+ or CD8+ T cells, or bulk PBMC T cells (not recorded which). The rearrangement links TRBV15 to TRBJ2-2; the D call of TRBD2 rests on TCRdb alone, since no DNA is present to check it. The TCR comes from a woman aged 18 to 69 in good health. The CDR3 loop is CATSRGAGRTGELFF.